This T cell receptor beta chain originates from a study of graft-versus-host responses after intestinal transplantation. The overall study: Multivisceral, liver-intestinal, or isolated intestinal transplants were received by the recipients. Anti-thymocyte globulin induction preceded about 3 years of tacrolimus and steroid maintenance in all recipients. Overall study results and limits: GvH clones detected in recipient marrow included some appearing first in ileum or blood. Peak circulating GvH clone levels tracked with early post-transplant HvG declines.

Data came from immunoSEQ multiplex PCR; TCRdb stores just in-frame clones and leaves some out. This repertoire shows 35,000 to 45,000 clones, around 96% found once; its top ten account for about 0.8%. Turning to this clone: Its specificity is not known.

The TCR comes from a human patient who received an intestinal transplant, so some T cells may come from the graft donor. Material: PBMCs, obtained 16 days after intestinal transplant.

The CDR3 here is CAWSEGQGGNQPQHF. The CDR3 nucleotides are TGTGCCTGGAGTGAAGGGCAGGGAGGCAATCAGCCCCAGCATTTT. The V and J genes are TRBV30 and TRBJ1-5; D might be TRBD1 (5 bases). This CDR3 contains 15 residues. Germline CDR1 is GTSNPN and CDR2 is SVGIG (reference sequence). V lost 1 base and J 2 bases, leaving 12 bases between the germline ends.